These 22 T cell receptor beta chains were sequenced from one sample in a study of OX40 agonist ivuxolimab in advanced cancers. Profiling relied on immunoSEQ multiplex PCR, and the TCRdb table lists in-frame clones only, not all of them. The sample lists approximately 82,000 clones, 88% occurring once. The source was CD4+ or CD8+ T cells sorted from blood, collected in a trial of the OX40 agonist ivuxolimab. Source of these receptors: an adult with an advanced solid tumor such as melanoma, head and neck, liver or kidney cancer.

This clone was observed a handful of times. The CDR3 bases are TGTGCCAGCAGCTTACTCGACAGGATGAACACTGAAGCTTTCTTT. This sequence encodes CASSLLDRMNTEAFF. V is TRBV7-9 and J is TRBJ1-1; D is perhaps TRBD1 (6 bases). Trimming took off 2 bases at V and 0 bases at J, with 10 bases between the two ends. The CDR3 length is 15 residues. Germline CDR1 reads SEHNR; CDR2 reads FQNEAQ (reference sequence).

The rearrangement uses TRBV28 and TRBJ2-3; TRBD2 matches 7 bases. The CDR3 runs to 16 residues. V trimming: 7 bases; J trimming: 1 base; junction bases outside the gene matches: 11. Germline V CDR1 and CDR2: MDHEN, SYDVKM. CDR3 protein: CASNSGAGVGTDTQYF. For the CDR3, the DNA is TGTGCCAGCAATTCCGGCGCGGGGGTCGGCACAGATACGCAGTATTTT. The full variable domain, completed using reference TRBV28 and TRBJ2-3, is DVKVTQSSRYLVKRTGEKVFLECVQDMDHENMFWYRQDPGLGLRLIYFSYDVKMKEKGDIPEGYSVSREKKERFSLILESASTNQTSMYLCASNSGAGVGTDTQYFGPGTRLTVL.

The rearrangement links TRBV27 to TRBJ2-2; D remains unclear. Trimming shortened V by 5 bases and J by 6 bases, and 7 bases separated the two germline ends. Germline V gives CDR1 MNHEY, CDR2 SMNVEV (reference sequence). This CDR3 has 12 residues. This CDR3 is CASSRRSGELFF. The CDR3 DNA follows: TGTGCCAGCAGTCGAAGATCCGGGGAGCTGTTTTTT.

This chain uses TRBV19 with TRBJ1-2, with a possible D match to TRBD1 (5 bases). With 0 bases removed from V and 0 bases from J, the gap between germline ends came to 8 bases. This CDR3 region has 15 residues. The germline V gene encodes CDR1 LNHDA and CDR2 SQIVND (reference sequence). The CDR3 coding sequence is TGTGCCAGTAGTATAGATAAGGACACTAACTATGGCTACACCTTC. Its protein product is CASSIDKDTNYGYTF.

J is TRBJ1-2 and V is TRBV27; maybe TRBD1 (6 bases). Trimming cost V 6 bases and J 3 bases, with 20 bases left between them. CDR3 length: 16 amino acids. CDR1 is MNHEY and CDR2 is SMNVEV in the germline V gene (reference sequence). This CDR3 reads CASSMDSPPFYYGYTF. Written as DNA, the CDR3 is TGTGCCAGCAGCATGGACAGCCCACCTTTCTACTATGGCTACACCTTC.

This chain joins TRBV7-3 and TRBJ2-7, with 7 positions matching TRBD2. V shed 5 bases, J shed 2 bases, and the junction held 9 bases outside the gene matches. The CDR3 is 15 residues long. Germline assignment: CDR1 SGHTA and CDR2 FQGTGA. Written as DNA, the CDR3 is TGTGCCAGCAGCGTGGCGGGAGAAGCTGCCTACGAGCAGTACTTC. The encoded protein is CASSVAGEAAYEQYF. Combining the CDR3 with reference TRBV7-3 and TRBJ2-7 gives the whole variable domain GAGVSQTPSNKVTEKGKYVELRCDPISGHTALYWYRQSLGQGPEFLIYFQGTGAADDSGLPNDRFFAVRPEGSVSTLKIQRTERGDSAVYLCASSVAGEAAYEQYFGPGTRLTVT.

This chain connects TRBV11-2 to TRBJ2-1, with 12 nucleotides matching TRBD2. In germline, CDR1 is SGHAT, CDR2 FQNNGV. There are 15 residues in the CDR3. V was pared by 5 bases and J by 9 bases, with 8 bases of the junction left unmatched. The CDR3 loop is CASSPTSGSTGEQFF. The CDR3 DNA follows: TGTGCCAGCAGCCCGACTAGCGGGAGTACCGGTGAGCAGTTCTTC. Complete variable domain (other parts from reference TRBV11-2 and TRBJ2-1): EAGVAQSPRYKIIEKRQSVAFWCNPISGHATLYWYQQILGQGPKLLIQFQNNGVVDDSQLPKDRFSAERLKGVDSTLKIQPAKLEDSAVYLCASSPTSGSTGEQFFGPGTRLTVL.

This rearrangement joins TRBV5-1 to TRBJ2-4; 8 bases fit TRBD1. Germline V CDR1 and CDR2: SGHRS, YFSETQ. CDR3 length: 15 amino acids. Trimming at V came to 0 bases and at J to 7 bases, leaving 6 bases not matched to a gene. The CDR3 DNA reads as TGCGCCAGCAGCTTGGTGCAGGGGGCGAGGAACATTCAGTACTTC. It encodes CASSLVQGARNIQYF.

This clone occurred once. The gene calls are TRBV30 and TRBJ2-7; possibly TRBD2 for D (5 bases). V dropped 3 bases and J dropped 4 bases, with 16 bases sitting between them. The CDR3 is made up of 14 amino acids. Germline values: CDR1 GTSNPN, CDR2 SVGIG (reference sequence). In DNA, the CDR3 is TGTGCCTGGAGCCGTAGAGGGTCTCTTTACGAGCAGTACTTC. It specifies CAWSRRGSLYEQYF.

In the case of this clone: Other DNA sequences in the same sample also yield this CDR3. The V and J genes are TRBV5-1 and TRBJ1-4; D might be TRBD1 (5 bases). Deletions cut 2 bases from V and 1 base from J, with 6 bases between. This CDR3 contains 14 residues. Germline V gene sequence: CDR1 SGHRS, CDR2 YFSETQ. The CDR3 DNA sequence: TGCGCCAGCAGCTTAGGGGTAACTAATGAAAAACTGTTTTTT. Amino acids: CASSLGVTNEKLFF. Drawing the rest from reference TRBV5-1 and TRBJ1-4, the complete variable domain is KAGVTQTPRYLIKTRGQQVTLSCSPISGHRSVSWYQQTPGQGLQFLFEYFSETQRNKGNFPGRFSGRQFSNSRSEMNVSTLELGDSALYLCASSLGVTNEKLFFGSGTQLSVL.

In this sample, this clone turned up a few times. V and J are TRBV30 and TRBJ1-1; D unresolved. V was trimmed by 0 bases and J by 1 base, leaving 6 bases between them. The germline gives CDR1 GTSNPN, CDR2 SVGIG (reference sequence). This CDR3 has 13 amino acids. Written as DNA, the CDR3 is TGTGCCTGGAGTGTACAGACGAACACTGAAGCTTTCTTT. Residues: CAWSVQTNTEAFF.

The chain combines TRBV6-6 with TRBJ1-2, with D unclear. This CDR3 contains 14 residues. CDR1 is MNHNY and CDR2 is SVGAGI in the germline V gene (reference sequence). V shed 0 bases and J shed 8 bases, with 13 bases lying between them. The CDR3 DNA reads TGTGCCAGCAGTTACTCGGACCAGGTTGGAGGCTACACCTTC. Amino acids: CASSYSDQVGGYTF.

The CDR3 DNA reads as TGTGCCAGCAGCTTTAGCGGGGGCGTTAGTGAAAAACTGTTTTTT. Translating gives CASSFSGGVSEKLFF. The chain has TRBV11-2 and TRBJ1-4; D possibly corresponds to TRBD1 (6 bases). The germline V and J ends were trimmed by 3 bases and 7 bases, with 15 bases remaining between them. Per germline, CDR1 SGHAT and CDR2 FQNNGV. The CDR3 length is 15 residues.

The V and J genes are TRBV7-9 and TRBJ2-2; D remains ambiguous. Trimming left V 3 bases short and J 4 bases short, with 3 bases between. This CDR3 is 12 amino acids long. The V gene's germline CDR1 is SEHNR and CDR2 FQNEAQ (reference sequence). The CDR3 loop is CASSFGTGELFF. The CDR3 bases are TGTGCCAGCAGCTTTGGCACCGGGGAGCTGTTTTTT.

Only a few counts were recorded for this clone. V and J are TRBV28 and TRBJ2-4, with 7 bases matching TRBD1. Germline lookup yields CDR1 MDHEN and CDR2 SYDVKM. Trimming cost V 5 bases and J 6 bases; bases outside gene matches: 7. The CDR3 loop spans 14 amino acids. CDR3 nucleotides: TGTGCCAGCAGTCCCCATTCAGGGGGAAACATTCAGTACTTC. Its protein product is CASSPHSGGNIQYF.

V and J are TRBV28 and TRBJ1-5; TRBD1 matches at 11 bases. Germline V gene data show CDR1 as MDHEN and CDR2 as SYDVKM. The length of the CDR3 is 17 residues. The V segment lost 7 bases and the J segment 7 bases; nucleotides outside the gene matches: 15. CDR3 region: CASTKGYGQGAMQPQHF. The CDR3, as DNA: TGTGCCAGCACCAAGGGCTATGGACAGGGGGCAATGCAGCCCCAGCATTTT.

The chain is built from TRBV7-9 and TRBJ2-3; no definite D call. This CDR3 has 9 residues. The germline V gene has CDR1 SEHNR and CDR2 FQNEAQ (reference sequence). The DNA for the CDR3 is TGTGCGTGTACAGATACGCAGTATTTT. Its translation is CACTDTQYF.

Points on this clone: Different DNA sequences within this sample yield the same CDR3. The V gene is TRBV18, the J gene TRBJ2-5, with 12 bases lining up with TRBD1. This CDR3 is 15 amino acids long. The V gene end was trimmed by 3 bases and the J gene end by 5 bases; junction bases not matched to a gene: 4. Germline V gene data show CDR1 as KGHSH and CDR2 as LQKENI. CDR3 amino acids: CASSPGQGARETQYF. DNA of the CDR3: TGTGCCAGCTCACCGGGACAGGGGGCGAGGGAGACCCAGTACTTC.

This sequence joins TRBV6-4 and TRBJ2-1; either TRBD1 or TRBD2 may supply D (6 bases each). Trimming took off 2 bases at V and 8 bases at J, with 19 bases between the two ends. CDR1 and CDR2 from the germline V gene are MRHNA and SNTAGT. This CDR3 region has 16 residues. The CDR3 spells CASSDRGGSSLDEQFF. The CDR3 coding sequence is TGTGCCAGCAGTGACCGAGGGGGGAGTTCCCTCGATGAGCAGTTCTTC.

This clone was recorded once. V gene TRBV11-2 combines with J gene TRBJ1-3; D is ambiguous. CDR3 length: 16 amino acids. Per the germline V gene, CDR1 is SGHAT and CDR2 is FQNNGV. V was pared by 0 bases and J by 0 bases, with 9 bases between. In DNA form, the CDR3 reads TGTGCCAGCAGCTTAGAGGACCAGCACTCTGGAAACACCATATATTTT. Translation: CASSLEDQHSGNTIYF.

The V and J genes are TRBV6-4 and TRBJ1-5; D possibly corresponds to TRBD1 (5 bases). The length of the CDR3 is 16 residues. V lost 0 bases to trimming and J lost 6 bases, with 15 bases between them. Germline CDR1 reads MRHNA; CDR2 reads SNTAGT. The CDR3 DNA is TGTGCCAGCAGTGACTCTTGGGCAGGGCCGGCTCAGCCCCAGCATTTT. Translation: CASSDSWAGPAQPQHF.

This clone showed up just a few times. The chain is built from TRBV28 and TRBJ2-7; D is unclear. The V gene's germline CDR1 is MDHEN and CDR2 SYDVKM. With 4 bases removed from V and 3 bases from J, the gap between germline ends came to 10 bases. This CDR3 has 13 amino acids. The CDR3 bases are TGTGCCAGCAGTTCTGCGGTTGGCTACGAGCAGTACTTC. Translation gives CASSSAVGYEQYF.